This T cell receptor (beta chain) was retrieved from a study of blood T cell repertoires in COVID-19. Study details: Whether acute or convalescent, the COVID-19 samples came from the United States, Italy and Spain. PBMCs, B-cell-depleted T cells, or T cells were the source of the cDNA or gDNA that made up the material.

The CDR3 extends over 14 amino acids. Germline CDR1 reads ENHRY; CDR2 reads SYGVKD. Trimming removed 6 bases from V and 2 bases from J, with 11 bases in between. Profiling relied on immunoSEQ multiplex PCR, and the TCRdb table lists in-frame clones only, not all of them. The data contain 60,000 to 85,000 clones, less than 90% of them seen just once; the ten biggest clones take up just under 4.5%. The source of this sequence is a man aged 50 to 60 with active COVID-19. Sequenced input: peripheral blood. V usage is TRBV10-3 and J usage is TRBJ1-5, with a tentative D call TRBD1 (6 bases). This CDR3 reads CAISQDSRNQPQHF. In DNA, the CDR3 is TGTGCCATCAGCCAGGACAGCCGCAATCAGCCCCAGCATTTT.